The clone carrying this T cell receptor beta chain was recorded only once. The antigen is undetermined. The sample is drawn from a study of OX40 agonist ivuxolimab in advanced cancers. Study-level points and caveats: The work left the antigen specificity of expanded peripheral T cells undetermined.

Assay: immunoSEQ multiplex PCR; the TCRdb copy retains only in-frame clones and omits some. The sample comprises about 34,000 clones, around 90% of which are singletons, and around 4.2% rests with the top ten. Sequences were derived from CD4+ or CD8+ T cells sorted from blood, sampled in a trial of the OX40 agonist ivuxolimab. This clonotype originated in an adult with an advanced solid tumor such as melanoma, head and neck, liver or kidney cancer.

CDR3 in amino acids: CASSVAGGGGAYNEQFF. The CDR3 DNA reads as TGTGCCAGCAGCGTAGCTGGCGGGGGCGGAGCCTACAATGAGCAGTTCTTC. This rearrangement joins TRBV9 to TRBJ2-1; tentative D call: TRBD2 (7 bases). This CDR3 contains 17 residues. V lost 0 bases, J lost 2 bases, and 15 bases lay in between. Germline V lookup: CDR1 SGDLS, CDR2 YYNGEE.